This TCR beta chain was retrieved from a study of blood T cell repertoires in COVID-19. Background on the study: In each case, the material was cDNA or gDNA derived from T cells, B-cell-depleted T cells, or PBMCs.

Per germline, CDR1 MNHEY and CDR2 SVGEGT. The trim removed 6 bases at V and 9 bases at J, leaving 5 bases unmatched. The CDR3 sequence is 12 residues long. Original handling: Reference gene primers were amplified, and this amplification served to estimate nucleated cell counts. Clones were sequenced by immunoSEQ multiplex PCR, and TCRdb holds only the in-frame ones, with some missing. That table gives V, J and clone size, and the DNA gave D and trimming. The repertoire has 95,000 to 110,000 clones, 90% to 95% of them found once; the top ten carry around 6%. The sample taken for sequencing was peripheral blood. This chain links TRBV6-2 or TRBV6-3 with TRBJ2-1, with 7 bases that match TRBD1. This receptor was obtained from a human donor in a cohort sampled during active COVID-19. The CDR3 sequence is CASSSQGLEQFF. The CDR3 DNA sequence: TGTGCCAGCAGCTCACAGGGGCTTGAGCAGTTCTTC.